This T cell receptor (beta chain) was profiled in a study of early stage breast cancer tumors. This clone was recorded a few times. V shed 4 bases and J 7 bases; nucleotides not matched to a gene: 10. The CDR3 totals 16 residues. The V gene's germline CDR1 is SGHAT and CDR2 FQNNGV. Profiling relied on immunoSEQ multiplex PCR, and the TCRdb table lists in-frame clones only, not all of them. The data show some 20,000 clones, over 70% seen once. Sequenced material: blood. The TCR originated in a person between 70 and 80 years old with breast cancer. V is TRBV11-2 and J is TRBJ2-2; the match to TRBD1 covers 9 bases. Here the CDR3 reads CASSSYRGPGSGELFF. The CDR3, as DNA: TGTGCCAGCAGCTCCTACAGGGGGCCCGGGAGCGGGGAGCTGTTTTTT.